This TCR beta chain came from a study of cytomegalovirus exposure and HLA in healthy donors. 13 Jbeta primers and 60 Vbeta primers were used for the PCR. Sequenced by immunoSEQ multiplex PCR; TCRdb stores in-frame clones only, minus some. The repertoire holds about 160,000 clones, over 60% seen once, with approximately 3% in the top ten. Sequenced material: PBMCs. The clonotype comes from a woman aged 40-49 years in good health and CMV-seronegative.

The CDR3 sequence is CASSQGRSSGNTIYF. Written as DNA, the CDR3 is TGCGCCAGCAGCCAAGGACGGAGCTCTGGAAACACCATATATTTT. This rearrangement joins TRBV4-1 to TRBJ1-3, with no clear D. Germline V gives CDR1 MGHRA, CDR2 YSYEKL. Deletions cut 1 base from V and 0 bases from J, with 7 bases between. The CDR3 length is 15 residues.